Sequencing of this T cell receptor (beta chain) was carried out in a study of CD8 T cells in ankylosing spondylitis. The germline V gene has CDR1 SGHAT and CDR2 FQNNGV. The CDR3 sequence is 15 residues long. Trimming stripped 2 bases from V and 3 bases from J, with 12 bases between. The sample holds many counts of this clonotype. Its cognate antigen is unknown. General study findings and limits: CD8+ by phenotype, disease-linked clones were relatively rare in peripheral blood. A TCR beta motif made of under 10 highly homologous variants seemed typical of ankylosing spondylitis blood.

TCRdb called the 5' RACE reads again in MiXCR, with one record for every CDR3 protein. The data show 130,000 or so distinct CDR3 sequences, 7% seen once. The chain combines TRBV11-2 with TRBJ2-3; D is ambiguous. The sequence was obtained from a male donor with ankylosing spondylitis or in good health (not recorded which). The sequenced sample consisted of blood, either unsorted or a sorted T cell fraction (not recorded which). CDR3 residues: CASSLYPGNTDTQYF. Written as DNA, the CDR3 is TGTGCCAGCAGCTTATACCCGGGTAATACAGATACGCAGTATTTT.